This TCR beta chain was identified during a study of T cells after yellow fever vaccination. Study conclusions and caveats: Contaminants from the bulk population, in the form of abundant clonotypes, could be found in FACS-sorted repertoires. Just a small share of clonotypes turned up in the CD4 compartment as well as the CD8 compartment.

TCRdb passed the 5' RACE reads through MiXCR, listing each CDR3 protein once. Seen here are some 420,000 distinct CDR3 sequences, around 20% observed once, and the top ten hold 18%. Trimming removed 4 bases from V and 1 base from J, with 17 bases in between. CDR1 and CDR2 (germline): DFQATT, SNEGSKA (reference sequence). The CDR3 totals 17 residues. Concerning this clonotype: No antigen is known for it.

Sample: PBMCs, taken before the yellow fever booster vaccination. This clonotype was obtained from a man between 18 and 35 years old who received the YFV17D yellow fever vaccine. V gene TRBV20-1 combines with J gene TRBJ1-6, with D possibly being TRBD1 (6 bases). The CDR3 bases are TGCAGTGCTACCGAGGGAGGGGGAAGATCCTATAATTCACCCCTCCACTTT. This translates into CSATEGGGRSYNSPLHF.